Shown below are 16 T cell receptor beta chains from a single sample sequenced in a study of cytomegalovirus exposure and HLA in healthy donors. The PCR made use of 60 Vbeta and 13 Jbeta primers. The assay was immunoSEQ multiplex PCR, and TCRdb's table has in-frame clones only and misses some. The data show over 200,000 clones, around 80% seen once. Sequenced input: PBMCs. Source of these receptors: a woman in her fifties or sixties in good health and CMV-seropositive.

The chain employs TRBV6-4 and TRBJ1-5; 9 bases line up with TRBD1. V dropped 4 bases and J dropped 5; count of bases not matched to a gene: 3. In germline, CDR1 is MRHNA, CDR2 SNTAGT. This CDR3 comprises 14 residues. The CDR3 spells CASSVTGGYQPQHF. DNA of the CDR3: TGTGCCAGCAGTGTAACAGGGGGCTATCAGCCCCAGCATTTT.

V usage is TRBV12-5 and J usage is TRBJ1-1; no firm D call. The ends were cut back, 6 bases at V and 0 bases at J, with 8 bases in the middle. The CDR3 contains 13 residues. Germline loops: CDR1 LGHNT, CDR2 FRNRAP. CDR3: CASGPTLNTEAFF. The DNA of the CDR3 is TGTGCTAGTGGCCCCACACTGAACACTGAAGCTTTCTTT.

The chain uses TRBV18 and TRBJ1-2; D unclear. Trimming left V 2 bases short and J 1 base short, with 5 bases between. The CDR3 runs to 13 residues. Germline V gene data show CDR1 as KGHSH and CDR2 as LQKENI. Here the CDR3 DNA reads TGTGCCAGCTCACCAAACAGTAACTATGGCTACACCTTC. Translated: CASSPNSNYGYTF.

This sequence joins TRBV7-9 and TRBJ2-5; no clear D gene. There are 13 residues in the CDR3. Between the trimmed V and J ends, which lost 3 bases and 2 bases, there was a span of 7 bases. Per germline, CDR1 SEHNR and CDR2 FQNEAQ (reference sequence). CDR3 sequence: CASSFPPQETQYF. CDR3 coding DNA: TGTGCCAGCAGCTTTCCCCCTCAAGAGACCCAGTACTTC. Full variable domain (missing parts from reference TRBV7-9 and TRBJ2-5): DTGVSQNPRHKITKRGQNVTFRCDPISEHNRLYWYRQTLGQGPEFLTYFQNEAQLEKSRLLSDRFSAERPKGSFSTLEIQRTEQGDSAMYLCASSFPPQETQYFGPGTRLLVL.

The chain is built from TRBV30 and TRBJ2-5; 8 nucleotides align to TRBD2. The end of the DNA fits TRBJ2-7 better, so the J call may be wrong. The CDR3 is 14 amino acids. CDR1 and CDR2 (germline): GTSNPN, SVGIG (reference sequence). The CDR3 protein is CAWKGGREVNEQYF. Here the CDR3 DNA reads TGTGCCTGGAAAGGTGGGCGGGAGGTGAACGAGCAGTACTTC.

This rearrangement joins TRBV10-3 to TRBJ2-1; weak D call: TRBD2 (6 bases). This CDR3 has 15 residues. CDR1 ENHRY and CDR2 SYGVKD come from the germline V gene. The V end lost 6 bases, the J end lost 4 bases, and 16 bases lay between the germline ends. Here the CDR3 DNA reads TGTGCCATCAGAGTAACGGGGGATCGGTACAATGAGCAGTTCTTC. As protein: CAIRVTGDRYNEQFF.

DNA of the CDR3: TGCGCCAGCAGCGGAGGTAGCAATCAGCCCCAGCATTTT. Its translation is CASSGGSNQPQHF. The rearrangement uses TRBV5-1 and TRBJ1-5; D is unresolved. The CDR3 contains 13 residues. Germline CDR1 SGHRS, CDR2 YFSETQ. Deletions cut 4 bases from V and 0 bases from J, with 5 bases between.

The chain carries TRBV15 and TRBJ2-7, with D possibly matching TRBD2 (6 bases). Per the germline V gene, CDR1 is LNHNV and CDR2 is YYDKDF (reference sequence). The CDR3 spans 16 residues. V gave up 2 bases and J gave up 1 base, with 15 bases separating them. The CDR3 bases are TGTGCCACCAGCAGAACCTCCGGGACTGCATCCTACGAGCAGTACTTC. Its translation: CATSRTSGTASYEQYF. The full variable domain, its missing parts supplied by reference TRBV15 and TRBJ2-7, is DAMVIQNPRYQVTQFGKPVTLSCSQTLNHNVMYWYQQKSSQAPKLLFHYYDKDFNNEADTPDNFQSRRPNTSFCFLDIRSPGLGDTAMYLCATSRTSGTASYEQYFGPGTRLTVT.

The chain's CDR3 is CASSSNRAGYTF. For the CDR3, the DNA is TGTGCCAGCAGCTCTAACAGGGCTGGCTACACCTTC. The chain employs TRBV7-9 and TRBJ1-2, with D maybe TRBD1 (6 bases). V was trimmed by 4 bases and J by 7 bases, leaving 10 bases between them. CDR1 is SEHNR and CDR2 is FQNEAQ in the germline V gene (reference sequence). The CDR3 totals 12 residues.

This rearrangement joins TRBV4-2 to TRBJ2-3, with D hard to call. This CDR3 comprises 13 residues. The germline gives CDR1 LGHNA, CDR2 YNFKEQ. Trimming stripped 5 bases from V and 3 bases from J, with 9 bases between. In DNA form, the CDR3 reads TGTGCCAGCAGCTCTAGAGGAACAGATACGCAGTATTTT. This codes for CASSSRGTDTQYF.

The chain carries TRBV18 and TRBJ1-2, with 9 bases lining up with TRBD1. This CDR3 has 14 amino acids. The junction had 5 bases not matched to a gene; V was cut back by 4 bases and J by 5 bases. Germline V gene sequence: CDR1 KGHSH, CDR2 LQKENI. The CDR3 reads CASSQSGQGYGYTF. The CDR3 region has the DNA TGTGCCAGCTCACAGAGCGGACAGGGGTATGGCTACACCTTC.

DNA for the CDR3: TGTGCCAGTAGTCGGACAGGGGACTATGGCTACACCTTC. Amino acids: CASSRTGDYGYTF. The rearrangement joins TRBV19 to TRBJ1-2, with TRBD1 identical over 9 bases. Germline V gene data show CDR1 as LNHDA and CDR2 as SQIVND (reference sequence). The CDR3 extends over 13 amino acids. V lost 5 bases to trimming and J lost 3 bases; unmatched junction nucleotides: 1.

The chain combines TRBV15 with TRBJ1-5, with D possibly matching TRBD1 (6 bases). Per the germline V gene, CDR1 is LNHNV and CDR2 is YYDKDF (reference sequence). V lost 7 bases to trimming and J lost 5 bases, with 18 bases between them. The CDR3 spans 15 residues. The CDR3 sequence: CATTEAGASHQPQHF. The CDR3 nucleotides are TGTGCCACCACAGAGGCAGGGGCCAGCCATCAGCCCCAGCATTTT. The variable domain in full, completed from reference TRBV15 and TRBJ1-5, reads DAMVIQNPRYQVTQFGKPVTLSCSQTLNHNVMYWYQQKSSQAPKLLFHYYDKDFNNEADTPDNFQSRRPNTSFCFLDIRSPGLGDTAMYLCATTEAGASHQPQHFGDGTRLSIL.

DNA of the CDR3: TGTGCCAGCAGCCCACTCGGACTAGCGGGGGGGAGTGAGACCCAGTACTTC. Amino acids: CASSPLGLAGGSETQYF. The chain has TRBV4-2 and TRBJ2-5; TRBD2 agrees at 15 bases. The CDR3 has 17 residues. Looked up from germline, CDR1 is LGHNA and CDR2 is YNFKEQ. V was clipped by 4 bases and J by 5 bases; unmatched bases: 8.

The chain joins TRBV7-8 to TRBJ1-1; TRBD1 aligns across 10 bases. V lost 5 bases, J lost 2 bases, and 5 bases stayed unmatched. Germline values: CDR1 SGHVS, CDR2 FQNEAQ. The CDR3 is 15 amino acids. The chain's CDR3 is CASSNRDRGNTEAFF. Written as DNA, the CDR3 is TGTGCCAGCAGCAACCGGGACAGGGGTAACACTGAAGCTTTCTTT.

V gene TRBV5-1 combines with J gene TRBJ2-5; 8 bases fit TRBD2. CDR1 and CDR2 from the germline V gene are SGHRS and YFSETQ. The CDR3 has 16 residues. V gave up 1 base and J gave up 5 bases; unmatched junction bases: 10. The CDR3 DNA reads as TGCGCCAGCAGCTTGTATCGGCGGGGGGTTTACGAGACCCAGTACTTC. Residues: CASSLYRRGVYETQYF.